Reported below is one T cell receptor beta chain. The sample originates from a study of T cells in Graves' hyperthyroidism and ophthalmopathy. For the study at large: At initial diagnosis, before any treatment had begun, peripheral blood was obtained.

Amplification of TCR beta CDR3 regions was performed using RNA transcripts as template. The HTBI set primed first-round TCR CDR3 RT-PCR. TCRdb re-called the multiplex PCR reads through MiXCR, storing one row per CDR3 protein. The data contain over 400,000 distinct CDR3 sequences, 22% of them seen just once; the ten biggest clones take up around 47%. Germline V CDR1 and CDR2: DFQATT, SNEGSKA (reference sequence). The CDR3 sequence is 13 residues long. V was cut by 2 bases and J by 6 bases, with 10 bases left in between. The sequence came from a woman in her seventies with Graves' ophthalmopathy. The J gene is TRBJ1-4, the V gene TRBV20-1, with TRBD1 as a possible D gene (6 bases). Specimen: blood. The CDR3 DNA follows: TGCAGTGCTAGAAGGGGGTTAGATGAAAAACTGTTTTTT. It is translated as CSARRGLDEKLFF.